These 24 T cell receptor beta chains were all obtained from the same sample, sequenced in a study of blood T cells in healthy people across ages. A second PCR of 7 to 11 cycles used a sample-barcoded 5' primer and a J-beta primer mix. TCRdb reprocessed the 5' RACE reads via MiXCR and lists one record per CDR3 protein. The sample comprises 1.5 million to 2 million distinct CDR3 sequences, under 30% of which are singletons, and roughly 8% rests with the top ten. Material: blood. All receptors come from a woman in her twenties or thirties in good health.

A word on this clonotype: A read error is possible here, since a much larger clone lies one base away. The chain joins TRBV6-5 to TRBJ2-7, with 8 positions matching TRBD2. Per germline, CDR1 MNHEY and CDR2 SVGAGI. With 5 bases clipped from V and 7 bases from J, the junction kept 16 bases outside the gene matches. The CDR3 length is 16 residues. Here the CDR3 reads CASSRPRAGGNNEQYF. Written as DNA, the CDR3 is TGTGCCAGCAGTAGGCCTAGGGCGGGGGGAAACAATGAGCAGTACTTC.

This clonotype has only a few counts. The rearrangement links TRBV5-1 to TRBJ2-1, with D possibly TRBD1 on 6 matching bases. V was clipped by 4 bases and J by 12 bases, with 14 bases between them. The V gene's germline CDR1 is SGHRS and CDR2 YFSETQ. This CDR3 comprises 12 residues. The CDR3 nucleotides read TGCGCCAGCAGCCCAGGGGCGCATGGGCAGTTCTTC. Translating it yields CASSPGAHGQFF.

The V gene is TRBV20-1, the J gene TRBJ2-1; maybe TRBD2 (5 bases). This CDR3 is 15 amino acids long. V lost 6 bases to trimming and J lost 9 bases, with 24 bases between them. Germline V CDR1 and CDR2: DFQATT, SNEGSKA (reference sequence). CDR3 DNA sequence: TGCAGTGCCCATCCCCGAGGGCCCCTACGTAGTGAGCAGTTCTTC. The encoded protein is CSAHPRGPLRSEQFF.

This clonotype was counted between two and nine times. The rearrangement joins TRBV6-5 to TRBJ2-4, with a weak D call TRBD2 (6 bases). CDR1 is MNHEY, CDR2 SVGAGI, per germline. Trimming took off 6 bases at V and 0 bases at J, with 12 bases between the two ends. This CDR3 is 15 amino acids long. As DNA, the CDR3 is TGTGCCAGCAGGAGACGAGCGGGAGCCAAAAACATTCAGTACTTC. Translation: CASRRRAGAKNIQYF.

This clonotype was seen only a few times. The rearrangement uses TRBV20-1 and TRBJ2-7, with 9 nucleotides matching TRBD2. The germline gives CDR1 DFQATT, CDR2 SNEGSKA (reference sequence). Unmatched junction bases numbered 11, after V lost 0 bases and J lost 5 bases. The CDR3 has 16 amino acids. CDR3 coding DNA: TGCAGTGCTAGAGATCAGCCTAGCGGGGACCCCCACGAGCAGTACTTC. Its translation: CSARDQPSGDPHEQYF.

The chain joins TRBV12-3 or TRBV12-4 to TRBJ1-1, with D uncertain. Trimming removed 0 bases at V and 0 bases at J, with 11 bases between. There are 16 residues in the CDR3. The CDR3 DNA is TGTGCCAGCAGTTTAGCCCCGATGTTCATGAACACTGAAGCTTTCTTT. Its translation: CASSLAPMFMNTEAFF.

This clonotype has just a few counts. The V gene is TRBV6-6, the J gene TRBJ1-5, with 7 bases fitting TRBD1. There are 14 residues in the CDR3. CDR1 is MNHNY and CDR2 is SVGAGI in the germline V gene (reference sequence). With V trimmed by 7 bases and J by 4 bases, 7 bases remained unmatched. CDR3: CASTLQGGNQPQHF. The CDR3 nucleotides are TGTGCCAGCACCCTCCAGGGGGGTAATCAGCCCCAGCATTTT.

There are many counts of this clonotype. The chain has TRBV7-2 and TRBJ2-1; D gene unclear. The germline V and J ends were trimmed by 2 bases and 8 bases, with 13 bases remaining between them. CDR1 SGHTA and CDR2 FQGNSA come from the germline V gene. The CDR3 is made up of 14 amino acids. The CDR3 DNA sequence: TGTGCCAGCAGCTTAAGCCTACCTCGGGATGAGCAGTTCTTC. Its translation is CASSLSLPRDEQFF.

This clonotype was observed at least ten times. This sequence joins TRBV20-1 and TRBJ2-7; a possible D gene is TRBD1 (6 bases). The CDR3 spans 15 residues. Germline CDR1 DFQATT, CDR2 SNEGSKA (reference sequence). V lost 0 bases and J lost 4, with 16 bases in between. The chain's CDR3 is CSAREEGTGWYEQYF. CDR3 in DNA: TGCAGTGCTAGAGAAGAAGGAACAGGGTGGTACGAGCAGTACTTC.

In this sample, this clonotype turned up many times. The V gene is TRBV12-3 or TRBV12-4, the J gene TRBJ2-3, with D perhaps matching TRBD2 (7 bases). Trimming removed 7 bases from V and 1 base from J, with 12 bases in between. The CDR3 has 14 residues. The CDR3 is CASTPGGGTDTQYF. The CDR3 DNA follows: TGTGCCAGCACCCCGGGGGGCGGCACAGATACGCAGTATTTT.

Remarks on this clonotype: A much larger clone sits a single nucleotide away, making a read error possible. The chain joins TRBV5-1 to TRBJ1-5; D is ambiguous. Germline-derived CDR1 and CDR2 are SGHRS and YFSETQ. The CDR3 covers 13 residues. V shed 5 bases and J shed 9 bases, with 15 bases lying between them. The CDR3 sequence: CASRETTNTPQHF. CDR3 sequence (DNA): TGCGCCAGCAGGGAGACTACGAACACGCCCCAGCATTTT.

This clonotype was seen many times. This chain uses TRBV7-2 with TRBJ2-1; 8 positions match TRBD2. From germline, CDR1 is SGHTA and CDR2 FQGNSA. Trimming removed 6 bases from V and 0 bases from J; junction bases left unmatched: 7. This CDR3 region has 16 residues. The CDR3 loop reads CASSRTSGTSYNEQFF. The CDR3, as DNA: TGTGCCAGCAGTCGTACTAGCGGCACCTCCTACAATGAGCAGTTCTTC.

This clonotype occurred many times. DNA of the CDR3: TGCAGGGCCCTCGCAGGGGGCGACACTGAAGCTTTCTTT. Encoded protein: CRALAGGDTEAFF. The rearrangement links TRBV20-1 to TRBJ1-1, with TRBD1 matching 8 bases. Germline V gives CDR1 DFQATT, CDR2 SNEGSKA (reference sequence). The CDR3 has 13 residues.

At least ten counts were recorded for this clonotype. The chain employs TRBV20-1 and TRBJ2-7, with TRBD2 as a possible D gene (6 bases). Trimming cost V 5 bases and J 3 bases, with 11 bases left between them. The CDR3 length is 12 residues. Germline V gene sequence: CDR1 DFQATT, CDR2 SNEGSKA (reference sequence). CDR3 nucleotide sequence: TGCAGTGCTCAATCGGGGGTCTACGAGCAGTACTTC. As protein: CSAQSGVYEQYF.

The chain is built from TRBV24-1 and TRBJ2-1; a weak D match, TRBD1 (5 bases). Per germline, CDR1 KGHDR and CDR2 SFDVKD. The CDR3 is made up of 13 amino acids. V dropped 0 bases and J dropped 9 bases, with 8 bases sitting between them. The CDR3 coding sequence is TGTGCCACCAGTGATTTGGGGGCTCTTGAGCAGTTCTTC. Translated: CATSDLGALEQFF.

The V and J genes are TRBV7-2 and TRBJ2-4, with TRBD2 identical over 9 bases. The CDR3 is made up of 16 amino acids. The V gene end was trimmed by 3 bases and the J gene end by 5 bases; junction bases not matched to a gene: 8. Germline lookup yields CDR1 SGHTA and CDR2 FQGNSA. CDR3 sequence reads: CTSSLGASGTQNIQYF. The CDR3 coding sequence is TGTACCAGCAGCTTGGGGGCTAGCGGGACCCAAAACATTCAGTACTTC.

V usage is TRBV7-2 and J usage is TRBJ1-1; maybe TRBD1 (5 bases). V gave up 5 bases and J gave up 11 bases, with 21 bases separating them. The CDR3 covers 14 residues. The germline gives CDR1 SGHTA, CDR2 FQGNSA. As DNA, the CDR3 is TGTGCCAGCAGCAGACAGCGAGAGAACAAGGGGGCTTTCTTT. Its protein is CASSRQRENKGAFF.

This clonotype was observed a handful of times. The rearrangement links TRBV14 to TRBJ2-1; 8 bases align to TRBD2. With V trimmed by 0 bases and J by 4 bases, 5 bases remained unmatched. Germline V gives CDR1 SGHDN, CDR2 FVKESK. CDR3 length: 16 amino acids. CDR3 amino acids: CASSQEGGRTYNEQFF. The CDR3 DNA follows: TGTGCCAGCAGCCAAGAAGGCGGGAGGACATACAATGAGCAGTTCTTC. Using reference TRBV14 and TRBJ2-1 for the parts outside the CDR3, the full variable domain is EAGVTQFPSHSVIEKGQTVTLRCDPISGHDNLYWYRRVMGKEIKFLLHFVKESKQDESGMPNNRFLAERTGGTYSTLKVQPAELEDSGVYFCASSQEGGRTYNEQFFGPGTRLTVL.

With respect to this clonotype: A much larger clone lies a single base off, so this may be a read error. CDR3 protein: CATSRDLGRGPYNEQFF. CDR3 DNA: TGTGCCACCAGCAGAGATTTAGGACGGGGCCCCTACAATGAGCAGTTCTTC. This chain uses TRBV15 with TRBJ2-1; D might be TRBD1 or TRBD2, each matching 5 bases. The CDR3 spans 17 residues. Germline values: CDR1 LNHNV, CDR2 YYDKDF (reference sequence). The V and J ends lost 0 bases and 2 bases respectively, with 14 bases between them.

As regards this clonotype: A much larger clone lies one base from this, so it may be a read error. The chain combines TRBV4-1 with TRBJ2-5; D call uncertain. Matching the DNA end better, TRBJ2-7 makes the J call doubtful. The germline V gene has CDR1 MGHRA and CDR2 YSYEKL. The CDR3 consists of 16 residues. CDR3 region: CASSPLPGPVGHEQYF. The CDR3 nucleotides read TGCGCCAGCAGCCCCTTACCGGGTCCGGTAGGGCACGAGCAGTACTTC.

Concerning this clonotype: One junction end disagrees with the germline gene, perhaps due to a read error. The chain couples TRBV4-3 to TRBJ2-6; D may match TRBD1 or TRBD2 (6 bases each). The CDR3 is made up of 16 amino acids. Germline V gives CDR1 LGHNA, CDR2 YSLEER. The CDR3 is CASSQVGGPGANALTF. The DNA of the CDR3 is TGCGCCAGCAGCCAAGTGGGGGGCCCTGGGGCCAACGCCCTGACTTTC.

This clonotype was recorded at least ten times. The J gene is TRBJ2-1, the V gene TRBV7-6; D is perhaps TRBD1 or TRBD2 (5 bases each). Germline CDR1 SGHVS, CDR2 FNYEAQ. The CDR3 is 17 residues long. V dropped 4 bases and J dropped 7 bases, with 23 bases sitting between them. CDR3 region: CASSSPSDHRGQNEQFF. The CDR3 DNA follows: TGTGCCAGCAGCTCCCCCTCGGACCACCGGGGCCAGAATGAGCAGTTCTTC.

This clonotype was seen a handful of times. The V and J genes are TRBV12-5 and TRBJ2-1; 12 nucleotides line up with TRBD2. The trim removed 6 bases at V and 4 bases at J, leaving 7 bases unmatched. This CDR3 region has 16 residues. Germline loops: CDR1 LGHNT, CDR2 FRNRAP. The CDR3 nucleotides read TGTGCTAGTGGCCGACGACTAGCGGGAGAATACAATGAGCAGTTCTTC. Its protein product is CASGRRLAGEYNEQFF.

In this sample, this clonotype turned up many times. This sequence joins TRBV6-6 and TRBJ2-7; either TRBD1 or TRBD2 may supply D (5 bases each). With 6 bases removed from V and 0 bases from J, the gap between germline ends came to 12 bases. Germline assignment: CDR1 MNHNY and CDR2 SVGAGI (reference sequence). This CDR3 contains 14 residues. DNA of the CDR3: TGTGCCAGCAGCGAGGGGTTCAGCTCCTACGAGCAGTACTTC. It specifies CASSEGFSSYEQYF.